These 16 T cell receptor beta chains were sequenced from one sample in a study of shared clonotypes between healthy human individuals. The assay was immunoSEQ multiplex PCR, and TCRdb's table has in-frame clones only and misses some. The sample lists 650,000 to 750,000 clones; roughly 70% were seen once. Sequenced material: memory CD4+ T cells sorted from blood. The sample's subset: CD45RA-negative fraction. The source of these receptors is a young woman in good health.

The rearrangement uses TRBV18 and TRBJ1-2; D possibly corresponds to TRBD1 (5 bases). The CDR3 is 14 residues long. Germline V CDR1 and CDR2: KGHSH, LQKENI. The V gene lost 3 bases and the J gene lost 8 bases, with 16 bases spanning the gap. CDR3 nucleotides: TGTGCCAGCTCACCCGGGTCCGGGACTAGCGGCTACACCTTC. Translating it yields CASSPGSGTSGYTF.

The chain joins TRBV6-5 to TRBJ2-3; D remains unclear. With 2 bases removed from V and 4 bases from J, the gap between germline ends came to 13 bases. Germline V lookup: CDR1 MNHEY, CDR2 SVGAGI. The CDR3 is made up of 15 amino acids. CDR3 residues: CASSYLGSEADTQYF. As DNA, the CDR3 is TGTGCCAGCAGTTACCTGGGATCCGAGGCAGATACGCAGTATTTT.

To note about this clone: One end of the junction is discordant with germline, which a read error may explain. This sequence joins TRBV7-8 and TRBJ2-5, with D perhaps matching TRBD2 (6 bases). This CDR3 comprises 14 residues. Germline V gene lookup returns CDR1 SGHVS and CDR2 FQNEAQ. CDR3 DNA: TGTGCCAGCAGCTTAGGAGGGGTCCGGGAGACGTCTGACTTC. This translates into CASSLGGVRETSDF.

The chain has TRBV30 and TRBJ2-7; the D gene could be TRBD1 or TRBD2 (5 bases each). Germline assignment: CDR1 GTSNPN and CDR2 SVGIG (reference sequence). V shed 2 bases and J shed 2 bases, with 7 bases lying between them. This CDR3 has 12 residues. DNA for the CDR3: TGTGCCTGGAGTCGGGGCGCCTACGAGCAGTACTTC. Protein product: CAWSRGAYEQYF.

This chain joins TRBV7-6 and TRBJ1-2; a weak D match, TRBD1 (5 bases). The CDR3 spans 14 residues. The germline V gene encodes CDR1 SGHVS and CDR2 FNYEAQ. Trimming left V 5 bases short and J 4 bases short, with 14 bases between. The CDR3 nucleotides read TGTGCCAGCAGCGCCGGGCTCGGGGGCTATGGCTACACCTTC. Its translation is CASSAGLGGYGYTF.

V is TRBV19 and J is TRBJ2-3; 9 bases match TRBD1. After removal of 5 bases from V and 4 bases from J, the junction contained 4 bases not matched to a gene. CDR1 and CDR2 from the germline V gene are LNHDA and SQIVND (reference sequence). This CDR3 is built from 14 residues. CDR3 sequence: CASSLRQGADTQYF. CDR3 nucleotides: TGTGCCAGTAGTCTTCGACAGGGGGCAGATACGCAGTATTTT. The full variable domain, in which reference TRBV19 and TRBJ2-3 provide the parts outside the CDR3, is DGGITQSPKYLFRKEGQNVTLSCEQNLNHDAMYWYRQDPGQGLRLIYYSQIVNDFQKGDIAEGYSVSREKKESFPLTVTSAQKNPTAFYLCASSLRQGADTQYFGPGTRLTVL.

This chain uses TRBV28 with TRBJ1-4; the D gene is possibly TRBD1 (5 bases). V shed 5 bases and J shed 5 bases, with 12 bases lying between them. The length of the CDR3 is 14 residues. The germline CDR1 and CDR2 sequences are MDHEN and SYDVKM. CDR3 sequence: CASSAGTVNEKLFF. Here the CDR3 DNA reads TGTGCCAGCAGTGCCGGGACTGTAAATGAAAAACTGTTTTTT.

V usage is TRBV5-6 and J usage is TRBJ2-1; TRBD1 agrees at 7 bases. Unmatched junction bases numbered 10, after V lost 1 base and J lost 15 bases. Germline CDR1 and CDR2: SGHDT and YYEEEE. This CDR3 is built from 13 residues. The CDR3 loop reads CASSLFQGAGGFF. CDR3 DNA: TGTGCCAGCAGCTTGTTCCAAGGCGCAGGGGGGTTCTTC.

The chain recombines TRBV28 with TRBJ2-7, with D tentatively TRBD1 or TRBD2 (5 bases each). There are 13 residues in the CDR3. Per germline, CDR1 MDHEN and CDR2 SYDVKM. V lost 6 bases to trimming and J lost 5 bases, with 14 bases between them. The CDR3 spells CASRLTGTHEQYF. The DNA for the CDR3 is TGTGCCAGCAGACTTACCGGGACCCACGAGCAGTACTTC. The variable domain in full, with the rest retrieved from reference TRBV28 and TRBJ2-7, is DVKVTQSSRYLVKRTGEKVFLECVQDMDHENMFWYRQDPGLGLRLIYFSYDVKMKEKGDIPEGYSVSREKKERFSLILESASTNQTSMYLCASRLTGTHEQYFGPGTRLTVT.

The chain has TRBV13 and TRBJ2-3, with TRBD2 matching 12 bases. The germline V gene has CDR1 PRHDT and CDR2 FYEKMQ (reference sequence). This CDR3 region has 15 residues. Trimming took 4 bases from V and 4 from J; bases not matched to a gene: 3. The CDR3 DNA reads as TGTGCCAGCAGCTCCCGACTAGCGGGAGCAGATACGCAGTATTTT. As protein: CASSSRLAGADTQYF.

The sample holds one count of this clone. The chain employs TRBV4-2 and TRBJ1-1; D call uncertain. Germline V gives CDR1 LGHNA, CDR2 YNFKEQ. This CDR3 has 13 amino acids. The V end lost 6 bases, the J end lost 2 bases, and 10 bases lay between the germline ends. CDR3 DNA: TGTGCCAGCAGAAGCGACGGCAACACTGAAGCTTTCTTT. This codes for CASRSDGNTEAFF.

The chain has TRBV5-1 and TRBJ2-3; D might be TRBD1 (5 bases). V was pared by 4 bases and J by 3 bases, with 15 bases between. CDR3 size: 15 residues. Germline V gene lookup returns CDR1 SGHRS and CDR2 YFSETQ. The CDR3 reads CASSPGYSSTDTQYF. The CDR3 region has the DNA TGCGCCAGCAGCCCAGGGTATTCTAGTACAGATACGCAGTATTTT.

The rearrangement joins TRBV18 to TRBJ2-1, with TRBD1 matching 8 bases. From germline, CDR1 is KGHSH and CDR2 LQKENI. V was pared by 3 bases and J by 4 bases, with 14 bases of the junction left unmatched. The CDR3 totals 18 residues. The CDR3 spells CASSPQANRQGAYNEQFF. DNA for the CDR3: TGTGCCAGCTCACCTCAGGCCAATCGCCAGGGGGCTTACAATGAGCAGTTCTTC.

This clone was counted ten times or more. The chain links TRBV5-1 to TRBJ1-2; D gene uncertain. The CDR3 has 14 amino acids. Germline-derived CDR1 and CDR2 are SGHRS and YFSETQ. Trimming cost V 0 bases and J 8 bases, with 14 bases left between them. CDR3 nucleotides: TGCGCCAGCAGCTTGGGAGGAGAGTCGTGGGGCTACACCTTC. This sequence encodes CASSLGGESWGYTF.

The genes are TRBV2 and TRBJ2-4; D gene ambiguous. The CDR3 extends over 14 amino acids. Trimming left V 4 bases short and J 0 bases short, with 7 bases between. Germline V lookup: CDR1 SNHLY, CDR2 FYNNEI. The CDR3 region is CASSVGLAKNIQYF. CDR3 bases: TGTGCCAGCAGTGTCGGGCTAGCCAAAAACATTCAGTACTTC. Looking up the rest from reference TRBV2 and TRBJ2-4 gives the full variable domain: EPEVTQTPSHQVTQMGQEVILRCVPISNHLYFYWYRQILGQKVEFLVSFYNNEISEKSEIFDDQFSVERPDGSNFTLKIRSTKLEDSAMYFCASSVGLAKNIQYFGAGTRLSVL.

This sequence joins TRBV11-2 and TRBJ2-7; D is perhaps TRBD2 (7 bases). The germline V and J ends were trimmed by 5 bases and 5 bases, with 16 bases remaining between them. This CDR3 comprises 14 residues. Per germline, CDR1 SGHAT and CDR2 FQNNGV. As DNA, the CDR3 is TGTGCCAGCAGCCTGGGGGGGGGCGCGGACGAGCAGTACTTC. Amino acid sequence: CASSLGGGADEQYF.